This TCR beta chain was profiled in a study of T cells in Graves' hyperthyroidism and ophthalmopathy. Study outcomes and limitations: Ophthalmopathy cases were set apart from stable hyperthyroidism by a 13 V-J model. Peripheral blood also featured most of the thyroid clonotypes expanded above 0.001.

This CDR3 has 15 residues. Between the trimmed V and J ends, which lost 4 bases and 2 bases, there was a span of 12 bases. RNA transcripts provided the source from which TCR beta CDR3 regions were amplified. Using the HTBI primer set, a first-round RT-PCR was run on the TCR CDR3. MiXCR, run by TCRdb on the multiplex PCR reads, gives a single entry per CDR3 protein. The table shows a few hundred thousand distinct CDR3 sequences, with around 15% occurring only once. Clinical Activity Scores of at least 3, NOSPECS grades of at least 4 and durations under 3 months characterized ophthalmopathy patients. Diagnosis rested on symptoms, serum thyroxine and TRAb, thyroid ultrasound, and orbital computed tomography. As concerns this clonotype: The antigen is not known.

This clonotype originated in a woman aged 55-69 years with Graves' ophthalmopathy. The chain combines TRBV12-3 or TRBV12-4 with TRBJ2-1; D not certain. Sample: blood. The CDR3 spells CASSSVLVTYNEQFF. The CDR3 DNA reads as TGTGCCAGCAGTTCGGTTCTAGTCACCTACAATGAGCAGTTCTTC.